This T cell receptor beta chain was observed in a study of CD8 T cells in ankylosing spondylitis. Study results and caveats: Characteristic of ankylosing spondylitis blood, it appeared, was a TCR beta motif comprising roughly eight highly homologous variants.

V was pared by 6 bases and J by 3 bases, with 9 bases of the junction left unmatched. The length of the CDR3 is 14 residues. CDR1 is DFQATT, CDR2 SNEGSKA, per germline (reference sequence). Comment on this clonotype: Its target is unknown.

Scientists made TCR beta libraries using quantitative 5'-RACE with molecular barcodes. TCRdb independently ran MiXCR on the 5' RACE reads; one entry per CDR3 protein. Of 700,000 to 1,000,000 distinct CDR3 sequences in the sample, approximately 12% were seen once. The TCR sequence derives from a male donor with ankylosing spondylitis. The rearrangement links TRBV20-1 to TRBJ2-7; 9 bases line up with TRBD2. Input material: blood, either unsorted or a sorted T cell fraction (not recorded which). CDR3 sequence reads: CSANSGSWIYEQYF. The CDR3 DNA is TGCAGTGCAAATAGCGGGAGTTGGATCTACGAGCAGTACTTC.